The rows below give T cell receptor beta chains drawn from one sample of a study of shared clonotypes between healthy human individuals. Only in-frame clones appear in the TCRdb table, and some are missing; sequencing was by immunoSEQ multiplex PCR. The sample lists some 900,000 clones, roughly 72% occurring once. The source material was memory CD4+ T cells sorted from blood. The receptor source for this set is a man younger than 35 in good health. Both conserved end residues are part of each CDR3. D genes are given only for firm matches. Some rows have no size entry. The others give once, few or many, or a class for an expanded clone.

D gene | J gene | clone size | V gene | CDR3 DNA | CDR3 protein
. | TRBJ2-6 | few | TRBV6-5 | TGTGCCAGCAGTCGGGACGGCTCTGGGGCCAACGTCCTGACTTTC | CASSRDGSGANVLTF
. | TRBJ1-5 | once | TRBV5-1 | TGCGCCAGCAGCGTGTCGGGCCTTGGAGATCAGCCCCAGCATTTT | CASSVSGLGDQPQHF
. | TRBJ1-4 | many | TRBV30 | TGTGCTTGCCGGGGGGCAGGCTCCAGGGAAAAACTGTTTTTT | CACRGAGSREKLFF
TRBD2 | TRBJ2-7 | . | TRBV28 | TGTGCCAGCAGTCCGGCGGGACTAGCGGGGGTTAAAAACGAGCAGTACTTC | CASSPAGLAGVKNEQYF
TRBD2 | TRBJ2-7 | . | TRBV5-1 | TGCGCCAGCAGTTGGGAGGGGCCCGCTTACGAGCAGTACTTC | CASSWEGPAYEQYF
TRBD1 | TRBJ1-1 | . | TRBV20-1 | TGCAGTGCAAACAGGGGCACTGAAGCTTTCTTT | CSANRGTEAFF
TRBD2 | TRBJ2-3 | . | TRBV11-3 | TGTGCCAGCAGCCAGGGACTAGCGGGAGGCGCAGATACGCAGTATTTT | CASSQGLAGGADTQYF
. | TRBJ2-5 | once | TRBV5-1 | TGCGCCAGCAGGGTACACCAAGAGACCCAGTACTTC | CASRVHQETQYF
. | TRBJ2-3 | few | TRBV6-6 | TGTGCCAGCAGTCCGGGACTTCGCACAGATACGCAGTATTTT | CASSPGLRTDTQYF
. | TRBJ2-3 | . | TRBV28 | TGTGCCAGCAGTTTAGGGGACCGTAAGACAGATACGCAGTATTTT | CASSLGDRKTDTQYF
TRBD2 | TRBJ2-3 | . | TRBV5-4 | TGTGCCAGCAGCCCGACTAGCGGACTCACAGATACGCAGTATTTT | CASSPTSGLTDTQYF
. | TRBJ1-2 | . | TRBV5-3 | TGTGCCAGAAGCTTTCCGAGGGGGGACCTCGGCTATGGCTACACCTTC | CARSFPRGDLGYGYTF
TRBD1 | TRBJ1-4 | . | TRBV14 | TGTGCCAGCAGCCCGCAGGACAGGGTACTGTTTTTT | CASSPQDRVLFF
. | TRBJ1-6 | . | TRBV30 | TGTGCCTGGAGTGTGGGTAGGGGTGCCTCACCCCTCCACTTT | CAWSVGRGASPLHF
TRBD1 | TRBJ1-1 | . | TRBV11-3 | TGTGCCAGCAGCGTCCCGGGACAGGGGGCGCGAGACCTTGAAGCTTTCTTT | CASSVPGQGARDLEAFF